The TCR beta chain described here comes from a study of cytomegalovirus exposure and HLA in healthy donors. General study findings and limits: In a later analysis, at a false discovery rate of 0.05, about 17,000 TCR beta sequences matched HLA alleles. Later analysis showed most CMV-associated TCR beta chains appearing HLA-restricted.

At sampling all donors were nominally healthy, likely with unrecorded immune exposures. Researchers ran the PCR with 60 Vbeta and 13 Jbeta primers. The data were produced by immunoSEQ multiplex PCR, yet TCRdb's version contains in-frame clones alone and is incomplete. The table records roughly 130,000 clones, 6.5% to 9.5% of them present only once. This clone was seen more than once but under ten times. Antigen unknown. The CDR3 loop spans 13 amino acids. The V gene's germline CDR1 is LNHDA and CDR2 SQIVND (reference sequence). V lost 6 bases, J lost 1 base, and 9 bases lay in between. This sequence was found in a man aged 35 to 55 in good health and CMV-seronegative. This chain uses TRBV19 with TRBJ1-1; a possible D gene is TRBD1 (6 bases). The sequenced sample consisted of PBMCs. CDR3 protein: CASRETGNTEAFF. CDR3 coding DNA: TGTGCCAGTAGAGAGACAGGGAACACTGAAGCTTTCTTT.